This passage covers 3 T cell receptor beta chains from one sample sequenced in a study of T-cell memory formation after mild COVID-19 (dated by TCRdb to the early 2020s). The library was produced with 5' RACE. The sample was run on an Illumina NovaSeq 6000. TCRdb trimmed public reads at Q25 via fastp, called clones via MiXCR and kept in-frame beta chains. Each entry is one CDR3 protein sequence, shown with its most common DNA and genes. For this sample there are fewer than 400,000 distinct CDR3 sequences; roughly 13% appear just once. Jointly, the top ten make up roughly a fifth of the sample. The sample was PBMCs or a T cell subset sorted from them (not recorded which). The receptor source for this set is a man younger than 35 who had mild COVID-19 (a few samples of this study predate the infection). The sample titles of this study are shuffled in the database, so cell type and time point are left out; the donor was told from shared clones.

This clonotype came up a few times. V gene TRBV4-1 combines with J gene TRBJ2-7; 12 nucleotides align to TRBD2. After removal of 2 bases from V and 1 base from J, the junction contained 0 bases not matched to a gene. The germline gives CDR1 MGHRA, CDR2 YSYEKL. This CDR3 spans 15 amino acids. CDR3 nucleotides: TGCGCCAGCAGCCAAACTAGCGGGGGGTCCTACGAGCAGTACGTC. It is translated as CASSQTSGGSYEQYV.

The genes are TRBV24-1 and TRBJ2-2, with D tentatively TRBD1 (6 bases). This CDR3 region has 13 residues. Trimming took off 9 bases at V and 5 bases at J, with 12 bases between the two ends. In germline, CDR1 is KGHDR, CDR2 SFDVKD. The CDR3 DNA sequence: TGTGCCACCGCTGAGCAGGGGACCGGGGAGCTGTTTTTT. Translation: CATAEQGTGELFF.

This clonotype occurred many times. J is TRBJ2-7 and V is TRBV20-1, with 7 positions matching TRBD1. The CDR3 sequence is 12 residues long. J gave up 2 bases and V 3 bases, and 1 base lay outside the gene matches. Germline lookup yields CDR1 DFQATT and CDR2 SNEGSKA (reference sequence). As DNA, the CDR3 is TGCAGTGCTAGGACAGGGACCTACGAGCAGTACTTC. Protein product: CSARTGTYEQYF.